This T cell receptor (beta chain) stems from a study of blood T cell repertoires in COVID-19. Sequencing was performed with immunoSEQ multiplex PCR; in TCRdb, only in-frame clones are kept and a portion is missing. This table has about 100,000 clones, roughly 84% appearing once. Looked up from germline, CDR1 is SGDLS and CDR2 is YYNGEE. The CDR3 contains 18 residues. Trimming removed 3 bases from V and 3 bases from J; junction bases left unmatched: 13. The clonotype was recovered from a man aged 25 to 40 in a cohort sampled during active COVID-19. The rearrangement uses TRBV9 and TRBJ2-3; 10 bases align to TRBD2. Sample: peripheral blood. This CDR3 reads CASSEWANSGGRTDTQYF. The CDR3 DNA sequence: TGTGCCAGCAGCGAGTGGGCCAATAGCGGGGGGCGAACAGATACGCAGTATTTT.